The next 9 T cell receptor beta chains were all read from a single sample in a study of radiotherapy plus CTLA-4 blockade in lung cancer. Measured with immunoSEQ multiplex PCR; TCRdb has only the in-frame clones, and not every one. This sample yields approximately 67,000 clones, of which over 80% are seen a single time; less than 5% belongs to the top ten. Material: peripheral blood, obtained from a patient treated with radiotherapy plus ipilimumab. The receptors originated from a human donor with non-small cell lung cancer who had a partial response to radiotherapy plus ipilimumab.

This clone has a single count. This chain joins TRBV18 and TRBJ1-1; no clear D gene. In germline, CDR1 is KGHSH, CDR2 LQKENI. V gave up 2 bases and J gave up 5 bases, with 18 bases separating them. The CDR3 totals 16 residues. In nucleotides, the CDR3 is TGTGCCAGCTCACCAGAACAGACCGCGGGAGGGACTGAAGCTTTCTTT. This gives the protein CASSPEQTAGGTEAFF.

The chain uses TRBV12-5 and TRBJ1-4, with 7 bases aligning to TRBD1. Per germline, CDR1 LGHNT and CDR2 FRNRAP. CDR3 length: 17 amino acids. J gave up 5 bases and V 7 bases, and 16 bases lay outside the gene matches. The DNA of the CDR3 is TGTGCTAGTGCCTCATTCTTCGGGACAGCAGACAATGAAAAACTGTTTTTT. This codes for CASASFFGTADNEKLFF.

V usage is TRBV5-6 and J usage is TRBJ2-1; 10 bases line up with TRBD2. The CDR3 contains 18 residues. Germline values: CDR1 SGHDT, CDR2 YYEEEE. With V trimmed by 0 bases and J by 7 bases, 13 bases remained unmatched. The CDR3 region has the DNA TGTGCCAGCAGCTTGGGCGGGCGGGCTAGCGGGAGAGGGAATGAGCAGTTCTTC. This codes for CASSLGGRASGRGNEQFF.

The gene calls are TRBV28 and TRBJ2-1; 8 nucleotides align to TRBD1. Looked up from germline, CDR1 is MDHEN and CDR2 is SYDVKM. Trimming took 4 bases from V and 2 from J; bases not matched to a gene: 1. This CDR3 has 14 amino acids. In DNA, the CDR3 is TGTGCCAGCAGTTCGGGACAGGCCTACAATGAGCAGTTCTTC. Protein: CASSSGQAYNEQFF.

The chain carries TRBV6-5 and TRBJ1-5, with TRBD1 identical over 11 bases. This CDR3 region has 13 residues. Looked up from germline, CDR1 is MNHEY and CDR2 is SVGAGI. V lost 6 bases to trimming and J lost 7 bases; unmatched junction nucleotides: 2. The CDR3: CASRGTGGQPQHF. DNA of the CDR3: TGTGCCAGCAGGGGGACAGGGGGACAGCCCCAGCATTTT.

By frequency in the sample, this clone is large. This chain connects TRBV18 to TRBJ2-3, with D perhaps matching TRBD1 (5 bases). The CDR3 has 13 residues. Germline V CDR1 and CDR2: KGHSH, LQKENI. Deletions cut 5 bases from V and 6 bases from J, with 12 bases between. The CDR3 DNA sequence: TGTGCCAGCTCAATCGACAGTGGGGATACGCAGTATTTT. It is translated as CASSIDSGDTQYF.

In nucleotides, the CDR3 is TGTGCCAGTAGTAGCGGTTACCTTAACTATGGCTACACCTTC. Translating gives CASSSGYLNYGYTF. The chain is built from TRBV19 and TRBJ1-2; D is unclear. V was cut by 4 bases and J by 1 base, with 10 bases left in between. Looked up from germline, CDR1 is LNHDA and CDR2 is SQIVND (reference sequence). The CDR3 has 14 amino acids.

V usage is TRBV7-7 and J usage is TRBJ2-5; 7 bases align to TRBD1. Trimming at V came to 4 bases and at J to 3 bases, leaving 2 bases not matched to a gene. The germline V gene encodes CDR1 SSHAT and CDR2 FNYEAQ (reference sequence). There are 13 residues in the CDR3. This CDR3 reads CASSYTGEETQYF. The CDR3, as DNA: TGTGCCAGCAGCTATACAGGGGAAGAGACCCAGTACTTC.

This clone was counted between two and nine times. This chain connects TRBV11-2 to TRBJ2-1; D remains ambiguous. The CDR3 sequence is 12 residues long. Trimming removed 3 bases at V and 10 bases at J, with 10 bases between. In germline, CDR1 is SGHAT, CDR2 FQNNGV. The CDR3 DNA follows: TGTGCCAGCAGCTTTTCAGGTCGAGAGCAGTTCTTC. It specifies CASSFSGREQFF.